The clone carrying this T cell receptor beta chain was counted once. No antigen is known for it. These data belong to a study of T cell responses to AZD1222 COVID-19 vaccine. Study-wide results and limits: Regions 160-218 and 743-854 held dominance among vaccine-associated CD4 TCRs, which spanned spike. Baseline seropositivity occurred in only 5 to 7 AZD1222 recipients. The reported proportion of spike-specific TCRs targeting unmutated variant regions was nearly half.

This table comes from immunoSEQ multiplex PCR, and its TCRdb copy is limited to in-frame clones, with some not included. The sample shows around 150,000 clones, around 94% of them seen only once. This specimen was peripheral blood, taken on day 0 of AZD1222 vaccination. This receptor was obtained from an adult in good health.

CDR3 sequence: CASSTEESSYEQYV. For the CDR3, the DNA is TGTGCCAGCAGTACCGAGGAGAGCTCCTACGAGCAGTACGTC. The chain couples TRBV3-1 (or the pseudogene TRBV3-2) to TRBJ2-7; D is undetermined. The germline V gene encodes CDR1 LGHDT and CDR2 YNNKEL (reference sequence). Deletions cut 6 bases from V and 0 bases from J, with 12 bases between. The CDR3 runs 14 residues.